This T cell receptor beta chain was found in a study of Tregs in tolerant kidney transplant recipients. The CDR3 loop spans 19 amino acids. V shed 5 bases and J shed 0 bases, with 25 bases lying between them. The germline gives CDR1 SGHVS, CDR2 FQNEAQ. Unstimulated Tregs (CD4+CD25+CD127-) and CD4+CD25- non-Tregs were sorted from PBMCs. For this clone: Its antigen is unknown.

TCRdb's table, derived via immunoSEQ multiplex PCR, lists solely in-frame clones and lacks some. The sample records 90,000 to 150,000 clones, roughly 92% being singletons. Study observations and caveats: Biological reproducibility was not directly addressed, but technical replication error appeared minimal.

The TCR comes from a human donor in good health. The chain is built from TRBV7-8 and TRBJ1-1; D might be TRBD1 (6 bases). Sequencing used CD4+ T cells from blood. CDR3 region: CASSAGGLGRPNMNTEAFF. In DNA, the CDR3 is TGTGCCAGCAGCGCTGGGGGCCTGGGGAGGCCAAACATGAACACTGAAGCTTTCTTT.